This TCR gamma chain was identified in a study of gamma-delta chains in newborns, infants, children (dated by TCRdb to about 2019). Describing the broader study: According to the study title, microbial exposure causes polyclonal expansion of innate gammadelta T cells right after birth. The study investigated how microbial exposure shaped innate gammadelta T cell populations in human newborns immediately after birth.

For this clone: No antigen is known for it. No much larger clone exists at a distance of one base, and base qualities are not known. Other DNA sequences from this sample encode an identical CDR3 as well.

Sequencing took place on an Illumina MiSeq. TCRdb reprocessed the public reads with the caller CATT; rows with the same DNA were merged afterwards. This sample is represented by 1,500 to 2,000 gamma-chain clones; approximately 63% of them were singletons. Roughly 23% of the sample is taken by the ten largest. This receptor was obtained from a child who was a newborn, infant or young child, either healthy, febrile or measles-vaccinated (not recorded which). Sequenced: blood.

DNA sequence: TGTGCCTTGTGGGAGGGCCGGCAAGAGTTGGGCAAAAAAATCAAGGTATTT. Translated, it reads CALWEGRQELGKKIKVF. The V gene is TRGV9 and the J gene is TRGJP. The J gene is absent in TCRdb and was assigned here via DNA matching to germline. Trimming takes 2 bases off V and 2 bases off J; junction bases not matched to a gene: 3. The germline V gene (reference sequence) provides CDR1 GITISATS and CDR2 ISYDGTV. Taken from cysteine to phenylalanine, the CDR3 has 17 residues. Of all the DNA, just the CDR3 is kept, 51 bases in frame from base 1.